This T cell receptor (beta chain) originates from a study (dated by TCRdb to 2015 to 2017). At the level of the whole study: Whether tumor-infiltrating Tregs in breast cancer are recruited from blood Tregs or converted in situ from other CD4+ T cell subsets was tested. What the work shows at the level of the full study, not this receptor alone: The greatest overlap of tumor-infiltrating Treg TCR alpha and beta sequences was with tumor naive CD4+ T cells, followed next by blood naive CD4+ T cells. The larger-cohort validation was restricted to a single TCR beta V-J rearrangement rather than whole repertoires. Tumor memory CD4+ T cell TCR gene usage clustered with blood and lymph node memory CD4+ cells and lymph node naive CD4+ cells.

Full-length TCR variable regions were amplified by 5' RACE PCR using constant-region reverse primers, and then by semi-nested PCR using Nested Universal Primer A. Using the ReliaPrep RNA Cell Miniprep System, total RNA was extracted, and the SMARTer RACE 5'/3' Kit was then used to reverse transcribe the RNA into 5'RACE-ready cDNA. An Illumina MiSeq was used to sequence the full-length TCR alpha and beta libraries, which had been barcoded with multiplex adaptors. The original methods were these. Sequencing data were pooled across the five patients for each of nine subset-tissue groups and compared by unsupervised clustering of TCR gene usage. The Morisita-Horn index was used to calculate repertoire similarity, with shared sequences weighted according to their contribution to each repertoire. Using fastp at Q25 and MiXCR, TCRdb reprocessed the public reads and kept productive beta chains. Identical CDR3 proteins give one entry, which carries the most common genes and DNA. TCRdb's processing, not the authors' own work, is the source of the V and J calls. The sample table shows 8,500 to 14,000 distinct CDR3 sequences, and about 30% are seen once. The ten largest account for around 3.2% of the sample.

Tregs were isolated as CD4+CD25+CD127-/low cells. Tregs, naive and memory CD4+ T cells from tumor, blood and ipsilateral draining lymph nodes of 5 or 6 breast cancer patients underwent full-length TCR alpha and beta sequencing. Tumor tissue and lymph nodes obtained from ipsilateral axillary dissection were perfused with PBS, minced and then digested with collagenase I and hyaluronidase. Ficoll density gradient centrifugation was used to isolate mononuclear cells from either lymph nodes or roughly 50 ml of peripheral blood. FACS confirmed that the sorted cell populations were more than 90% pure. Relative to its sample, this clonotype is medium-sized (0.01 to 0.1%). It has no known antigen specificity. Within one base of it there is no much larger clone, and no base qualities were kept. This sequence was found in a female donor with breast cancer. Specimen: Tregs sorted from a lymph node.

The CDR3 is CSARVGLGVGNEQFF. Read as DNA, the sequence is TGCAGTGCTAGAGTGGGACTAGGAGTGGGGAATGAGCAGTTCTTC. The chain links TRBV20-1 with TRBJ2-1, with TRBD2 matching 8 junction bases. V is trimmed back by 1 base and J by 7 bases, and the junction contains 9 bases that no gene match accounts for. In the germline V gene (reference sequence), CDR1 corresponds to DFQATT and CDR2 to SNEGSKA. The CDR3 goes from the cysteine to the phenylalanine over 15 residues. The retained sequence is limited to the CDR3, 45 bases, with the frame set at the first base.